The entry below gives a single TCR beta chain sequence along with its context. Treatment specified: randomized to nivolumab then ipilimumab (arm A) or the reverse (arm B). DNA-damaging chemotherapy had not been given to any patient beforehand. This entry is derived from a study of sequential checkpoint blockade in melanoma. For the study at large: Each arm's sequence ended with maintenance nivolumab. DNA from 91 pretreatment tumor samples underwent TCRβ immunosequencing.

V was cut by 2 bases and J by 0 bases, with 5 bases left in between. This CDR3 spans 14 amino acids. Germline V gene data show CDR1 as SGHRS and CDR2 as YFSETQ. The table came from immunoSEQ multiplex PCR; TCRdb's copy has only in-frame clones and leaves some out. The profile shows 3,100 or so clones, 25% to 30% of them singletons. This sequence joins TRBV5-1 and TRBJ1-4; no firm D call. The source material was tumor tissue (inferred from file names), sampled from a patient given nivolumab and ipilimumab in sequence. The source is a human donor with melanoma. The CDR3: CASSLVATNEKLFF. DNA for the CDR3: TGCGCCAGCAGCTTAGTTGCAACTAATGAAAAACTGTTTTTT.